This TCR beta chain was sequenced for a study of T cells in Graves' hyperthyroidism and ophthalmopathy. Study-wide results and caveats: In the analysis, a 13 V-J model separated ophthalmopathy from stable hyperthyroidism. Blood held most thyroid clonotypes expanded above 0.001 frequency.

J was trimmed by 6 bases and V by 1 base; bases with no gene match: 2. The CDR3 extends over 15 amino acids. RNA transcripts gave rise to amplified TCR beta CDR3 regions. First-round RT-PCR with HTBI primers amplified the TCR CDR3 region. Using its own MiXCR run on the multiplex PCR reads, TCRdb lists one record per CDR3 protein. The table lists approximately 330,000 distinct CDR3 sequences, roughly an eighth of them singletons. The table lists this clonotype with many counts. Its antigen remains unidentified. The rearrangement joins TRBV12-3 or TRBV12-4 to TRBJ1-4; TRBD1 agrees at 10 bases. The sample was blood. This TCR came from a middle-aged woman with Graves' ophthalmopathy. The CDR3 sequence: CASSLGGTGDEKLFF. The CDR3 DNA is TGTGCCAGCAGTTTAGGCGGGACAGGGGATGAAAAACTGTTTTTT.